This TCR beta chain emerged from a study of control samples from healthy donors and cancer patients. CDR1 and CDR2 from the germline V gene are GTSNPN and SVGIG (reference sequence). This CDR3 spans 14 amino acids. The V gene lost 3 bases and the J gene lost 5 bases, with 16 bases spanning the gap. Sequencing was performed with immunoSEQ multiplex PCR; in TCRdb, only in-frame clones are kept and a portion is missing. The repertoire holds around 31,000 clones, with 94% as singletons. The gene calls are TRBV30 and TRBJ1-1; the D is unclear. Input material: blood. This sequence was found in a man aged 60 to 75 in good health. CDR3 in DNA: TGTGCCTGGAGACTCTTTCCGGTTGGTACTGAAGCTTTCTTT. It yields the protein CAWRLFPVGTEAFF.